One sample yielded the 25 T cell receptor beta chains listed below, sequenced in a study of radiation and T cells in renal cell carcinoma. The data were produced by immunoSEQ multiplex PCR, yet TCRdb's version contains in-frame clones alone and is incomplete. The top ten hold approximately 6.4% of the sample, which has tens of thousands of clones, 70% to 85% seen once. The time point denotes: baseline pretreatment blood. Sample treatment: 15 Gy SBRT to primary tumor, nephrectomy 4 weeks later. Sample: blood, taken from a patient whose treatment included radiotherapy and nephrectomy. The origin of the receptors is a man in his fifties or sixties with renal cell carcinoma.

The V and J genes are TRBV15 and TRBJ2-2; D possibly corresponds to TRBD1 (5 bases). The CDR3 is made up of 16 amino acids. V lost 0 bases to trimming and J lost 6 bases, with 14 bases between them. The germline CDR1 and CDR2 sequences are LNHNV and YYDKDF (reference sequence). The CDR3 coding sequence is TGTGCCACCAGCAGAGATATGGGGCACGTGGCCGGGGAGCTGTTTTTT. Translation: CATSRDMGHVAGELFF.

V is TRBV4-1 and J is TRBJ2-3, with 8 bases identical to TRBD2. The CDR3 has 16 amino acids. V shed 3 bases and J 6 bases; nucleotides not matched to a gene: 11. CDR1 and CDR2 from the germline V gene are MGHRA and YSYEKL. The CDR3 protein is CASSQPLAGQGDTQYF. CDR3 sequence (DNA): TGCGCCAGCAGCCAGCCATTAGCGGGACAAGGGGATACGCAGTATTTT.

This clone was seen only once. V is TRBV27 and J is TRBJ2-1; TRBD2 agrees at 10 bases. V gave up 10 bases and J gave up 5 bases; unmatched junction bases: 11. CDR3 size: 15 residues. Germline V gene data show CDR1 as MNHEY and CDR2 as SMNVEV (reference sequence). CDR3 residues: CATNNGLAVNNEQFF. CDR3 bases: TGTGCCACCAACAACGGACTAGCGGTAAACAATGAGCAGTTCTTC.

In this sample, this clone turned up once. The chain joins TRBV9 to TRBJ2-7; D possibly uses TRBD1 or TRBD2 (6 bases each). Germline V gene data show CDR1 as SGDLS and CDR2 as YYNGEE. Trimming pared 0 bases from V and 5 bases from J, leaving 18 bases between. The CDR3 loop spans 16 amino acids. The DNA of the CDR3 is TGTGCCAGCAGCGTAGACCCCCTAGGGGGGCGGAACGAGCAGTACTTC. Its translation is CASSVDPLGGRNEQYF.

The rearrangement uses TRBV19 and TRBJ1-2; TRBD1 matches 10 bases. J gave up 6 bases and V 7 bases, and 14 bases lay outside the gene matches. Per germline, CDR1 LNHDA and CDR2 SQIVND (reference sequence). The CDR3 totals 16 residues. The CDR3 loop is CASTLLPGQGSDGYTF. The DNA of the CDR3 is TGTGCCAGTACCCTCCTTCCGGGACAGGGGTCGGATGGCTACACCTTC. Based on the CDR3 plus reference TRBV19 and TRBJ1-2, the full variable domain is DGGITQSPKYLFRKEGQNVTLSCEQNLNHDAMYWYRQDPGQGLRLIYYSQIVNDFQKGDIAEGYSVSREKKESFPLTVTSAQKNPTAFYLCASTLLPGQGSDGYTFGSGTRLTVV.

The rearrangement uses TRBV19 and TRBJ1-2, with no clear D. This CDR3 comprises 14 residues. V shed 3 bases and J shed 5 bases, with 13 bases lying between them. Germline V gives CDR1 LNHDA, CDR2 SQIVND (reference sequence). The CDR3 loop reads CASSITKDGYGYTF. As DNA, the CDR3 is TGTGCCAGTAGTATTACAAAAGACGGGTATGGCTACACCTTC.

In DNA, the CDR3 is TGCGCCAGCAGCCCCAGACAGGCTGGAAACACCATATATTTT. It translates to CASSPRQAGNTIYF. The chain carries TRBV5-1 and TRBJ1-3; D possibly corresponds to TRBD1 (6 bases). V was clipped by 4 bases and J by 2 bases, with 10 bases between them. Germline V gene lookup returns CDR1 SGHRS and CDR2 YFSETQ. There are 14 residues in the CDR3.

The V and J genes are TRBV7-9 and TRBJ2-3; D is ambiguous. Trimming pared 6 bases from V and 6 bases from J, leaving 7 bases between. The CDR3 spans 11 residues. Germline CDR1 and CDR2: SEHNR and FQNEAQ (reference sequence). The CDR3 region is CASSLTDTQYF. CDR3 DNA sequence: TGTGCCAGCAGTCTAACCGATACGCAGTATTTT.

This chain links TRBV7-2 with TRBJ2-7; the match to TRBD1 covers 8 bases. Looked up from germline, CDR1 is SGHTA and CDR2 is FQGNSA. The length of the CDR3 is 14 residues. J was trimmed by 2 bases and V by 4 bases; bases with no gene match: 4. CDR3 coding DNA: TGTGCCAGCAGCTCGTTGACAGGGGCCTACGAGCAGTACTTC. As protein: CASSSLTGAYEQYF.

CDR3 amino acids: CASSQDSGSYYEQYF. The DNA for the CDR3 is TGTGCCAGCAGCCAAGATAGCGGGAGTTACTACGAGCAGTACTTC. This chain uses TRBV14 with TRBJ2-7; 9 positions match TRBD2. Looked up from germline, CDR1 is SGHDN and CDR2 is FVKESK. J gave up 3 bases and V 0 bases, and 3 bases lay outside the gene matches. This CDR3 spans 15 amino acids.

This chain links TRBV5-1 with TRBJ1-2, with a tentative D call TRBD1 (6 bases). The CDR3 spans 15 residues. With 4 bases removed from V and 3 bases from J, the gap between germline ends came to 16 bases. Germline V gene sequence: CDR1 SGHRS, CDR2 YFSETQ. The CDR3 nucleotides read TGCGCCAGCAGCGCCTTGGGGGCAGGGCACTATGGCTACACCTTC. As protein: CASSALGAGHYGYTF.

The rearrangement links TRBV5-1 to TRBJ2-1; TRBD2 matches 9 bases. Trimming removed 7 bases from V and 5 bases from J; junction bases left unmatched: 4. The CDR3 is 13 amino acids. The germline V gene has CDR1 SGHRS and CDR2 YFSETQ. The CDR3 here is CASRKREDNEQFF. The CDR3, as DNA: TGCGCCAGCCGAAAGCGGGAGGACAATGAGCAGTTCTTC.

V gene TRBV5-1 combines with J gene TRBJ1-1, with 11 bases identical to TRBD1. The V gene's germline CDR1 is SGHRS and CDR2 YFSETQ. V shed 4 bases and J 2 bases; nucleotides not matched to a gene: 7. The CDR3 covers 16 residues. The CDR3 DNA reads as TGCGCCAGCAGCCCCCGGGGACAGGGGGGTAACACTGAAGCTTTCTTT. Encoded protein: CASSPRGQGGNTEAFF.

This chain links TRBV5-4 with TRBJ2-5; a weak D match, TRBD1 (6 bases). Deletions cut 1 base from V and 5 bases from J, with 21 bases between. The CDR3 runs 17 residues. Looked up from germline, CDR1 is SGHNT and CDR2 is YYREEE (reference sequence). The CDR3 region is CASSLLGYRAFRETQYF. The CDR3 nucleotides are TGTGCCAGCAGCTTGCTAGGGTACAGGGCTTTCCGGGAGACCCAGTACTTC.

The chain is built from TRBV10-1 and TRBJ2-5; 14 positions match TRBD2. This CDR3 is 15 amino acids long. The V and J ends lost 5 bases and 4 bases, in that order; junction bases with no gene match: 3. Germline CDR1 and CDR2: WNHNN and SYGVQD (reference sequence). DNA for the CDR3: TGCGCCAGCAGTCCCGGACTAGCGGGAGGAGAGACCCAGTACTTC. It encodes CASSPGLAGGETQYF.

The J gene is TRBJ2-3, the V gene TRBV5-1, with 8 bases identical to TRBD2. The CDR3 runs 18 residues. Losses at the gene ends were 0 bases for V and 4 bases for J; bases not matched to a gene: 13. The germline CDR1 and CDR2 sequences are SGHRS and YFSETQ. CDR3: CASSLDWAASGSADTQYF. The CDR3 DNA is TGCGCCAGCAGCTTGGATTGGGCGGCTAGCGGGTCGGCAGATACGCAGTATTTT.

The chain is built from TRBV11-2 and TRBJ2-2, with D perhaps matching TRBD1 (7 bases). CDR3 size: 14 residues. In germline, CDR1 is SGHAT, CDR2 FQNNGV. V lost 3 bases and J lost 4, with 9 bases in between. CDR3 loop: CASSFQGGTGELFF. For the CDR3, the DNA is TGTGCCAGCAGCTTTCAGGGGGGCACCGGGGAGCTGTTTTTT. Full variable domain (remainder filled in from reference TRBV11-2 and TRBJ2-2): EAGVAQSPRYKIIEKRQSVAFWCNPISGHATLYWYQQILGQGPKLLIQFQNNGVVDDSQLPKDRFSAERLKGVDSTLKIQPAKLEDSAVYLCASSFQGGTGELFFGEGSRLTVL.

This rearrangement joins TRBV6-5 to TRBJ2-7; 7 bases are shared with TRBD2. Germline-derived CDR1 and CDR2 are MNHEY and SVGAGI. V was clipped by 7 bases and J by 2 bases; unmatched bases: 8. CDR3 length: 14 residues. The CDR3 here is CASKAERDAYEQYF. In nucleotides, the CDR3 is TGTGCCAGCAAAGCAGAGCGGGACGCCTACGAGCAGTACTTC.

The chain combines TRBV6-8 with TRBJ2-2, with a possible D match to TRBD1 (6 bases). The CDR3 is 14 residues long. Trimming shortened V by 5 bases and J by 1 base, and 8 bases separated the two germline ends. CDR1 is MNHGY, CDR2 SAAAGT, per germline. The CDR3, as DNA: TGTGCCAGCAGTCCGGGACAGAACACCGGGGAGCTGTTTTTT. The encoded protein is CASSPGQNTGELFF.

The sample holds one count of this clone. The chain couples TRBV28 to TRBJ2-2; D possibly corresponds to TRBD1 (6 bases). Germline CDR1 MDHEN, CDR2 SYDVKM. V lost 5 bases and J 7 bases, leaving 17 bases between the germline ends. The CDR3 consists of 15 residues. CDR3 amino acids: CASSKGQRRVGELFF. CDR3 in DNA: TGTGCCAGCAGTAAGGGACAACGAAGGGTCGGGGAGCTGTTTTTT.

Only one count was recorded for this clone. Other nucleotide sequences in the sample specify the same CDR3. This chain joins TRBV5-1 and TRBJ2-5, with a tentative D call TRBD1 (7 bases). The CDR3 extends over 15 amino acids. CDR1 and CDR2 (germline): SGHRS, YFSETQ. Trimming pared 0 bases from V and 5 bases from J, leaving 14 bases between. The CDR3 region has the DNA TGCGCCAGCAGCTTGGTAGCGGCAGGGGGGGAGACCCAGTACTTC. It translates to CASSLVAAGGETQYF.

A few counts support this clone. The chain carries TRBV9 and TRBJ2-2; D possibly corresponds to TRBD2 (5 bases). This CDR3 comprises 16 residues. Trimming removed 0 bases from V and 7 bases from J, with 16 bases in between. CDR1 is SGDLS, CDR2 YYNGEE, per germline. CDR3 in amino acids: CASSVVVGEEHGELFF. CDR3 DNA sequence: TGTGCCAGCAGCGTAGTAGTGGGAGAAGAGCACGGGGAGCTGTTTTTT.

The V call is TRBV5-1, the J call TRBJ2-2, with 8 bases lining up with TRBD2. With 0 bases clipped from V and 3 bases from J, the junction kept 1 base outside the gene matches. CDR1 SGHRS and CDR2 YFSETQ come from the germline V gene. CDR3 length: 15 amino acids. CDR3 amino acids: CASSLDGRDTGELFF. The CDR3 nucleotides are TGCGCCAGCAGCTTGGACGGGAGGGACACCGGGGAGCTGTTTTTT.

V is TRBV6-6 and J is TRBJ2-7; TRBD1 matches 9 bases. There are 12 residues in the CDR3. Germline V gives CDR1 MNHNY, CDR2 SVGAGI (reference sequence). Trimming removed 6 bases from V and 6 bases from J; junction bases left unmatched: 3. The CDR3 reads CASSGQGSEQYF. The CDR3 DNA is TGTGCCAGCAGCGGACAGGGGAGCGAGCAGTACTTC.

The rearrangement joins TRBV15 to TRBJ2-5; 7 bases are shared with TRBD1. This CDR3 region has 14 residues. Germline V gene lookup returns CDR1 LNHNV and CDR2 YYDKDF (reference sequence). After removal of 8 bases from V and 2 bases from J, the junction contained 8 bases not matched to a gene. This CDR3 is CATPFPDRQETQYF. CDR3 coding DNA: TGTGCCACCCCTTTCCCGGACAGGCAAGAGACCCAGTACTTC.